The 25 T cell receptor beta chains reported below all come from one sample, sequenced in a study of cytomegalovirus exposure and HLA in healthy donors. In the PCR, 60 Vbeta and 13 Jbeta primers were used. Here immunoSEQ multiplex PCR was the method, and the copy in TCRdb shows in-frame clones only, minus some. The sample yields 100,000 to 150,000 clones, around three quarters seen once. Material: PBMCs. These receptors were collected from a man aged 25 to 45 in good health and CMV-seronegative.

The genes are TRBV5-1 and TRBJ1-3; D gene unclear. Germline values: CDR1 SGHRS, CDR2 YFSETQ. The CDR3 length is 14 residues. Between the trimmed V and J ends, which lost 1 base and 0 bases, there was a span of 5 bases. The CDR3, as DNA: TGCGCCAGCAGCTTGACTAGCTCTGGAAACACCATATATTTT. Translation: CASSLTSSGNTIYF.

This chain links TRBV5-6 with TRBJ2-3; 9 bases are a match to TRBD2. CDR1 SGHDT and CDR2 YYEEEE come from the germline V gene. The CDR3 is 16 amino acids. J lost 3 bases, V lost 3 bases, and 8 bases had no gene match. The CDR3 bases are TGTGCCAGCAGCTCAGTTAGCGGGAGTCTGACAGATACGCAGTATTTT. Residues: CASSSVSGSLTDTQYF. The full variable domain, completed using reference TRBV5-6 and TRBJ2-3, is DAGVTQSPTHLIKTRGQQVTLRCSPKSGHDTVSWYQQALGQGPQFIFQYYEEEERQRGNFPDRFSGHQFPNYSSELNVNALLLGDSALYLCASSSVSGSLTDTQYFGPGTRLTVL.

Here the CDR3 DNA reads TGTGCCAGTCCTCTTTCAGCGGGGTATCGCAATCAGCCCCAGCATTTT. Translated, it gives CASPLSAGYRNQPQHF. The chain couples TRBV21-1 to TRBJ1-5. TRBV21-1 is deemed a pseudogene. This CDR3 comprises 16 residues.

This clone was detected once. J is TRBJ1-2 and V is TRBV4-1, with 8 bases lining up with TRBD1. V lost 0 bases to trimming and J lost 7 bases; unmatched junction nucleotides: 10. The CDR3 spans 16 residues. Germline loops: CDR1 MGHRA, CDR2 YSYEKL. The CDR3 here is CASSQDYRQGRSGYTF. For the CDR3, the DNA is TGCGCCAGCAGCCAAGATTATCGACAGGGGAGGAGTGGCTACACCTTC.

The DNA for the CDR3 is TGTGCCACCACAGGTCAGGGAAACACCATATATTTT. It codes for CATTGQGNTIYF. The chain couples TRBV2 to TRBJ1-3; a weak D match, TRBD1 (5 bases). Germline-derived CDR1 and CDR2 are SNHLY and FYNNEI. The CDR3 covers 12 residues. V dropped 10 bases and J dropped 4 bases, with 11 bases sitting between them.

The V gene is TRBV19, the J gene TRBJ2-2; weak D call: TRBD1 (6 bases). V shed 8 bases and J shed 1 base, with 8 bases lying between them. This CDR3 region has 13 residues. From germline, CDR1 is LNHDA and CDR2 SQIVND (reference sequence). CDR3 residues: CASGRGNTGELFF. The CDR3 DNA reads TGTGCCAGTGGCAGGGGGAACACCGGGGAGCTGTTTTTT.

V and J are TRBV27 and TRBJ2-7; 10 nucleotides agree with TRBD2. Germline lookup yields CDR1 MNHEY and CDR2 SMNVEV (reference sequence). The CDR3 is made up of 16 amino acids. V lost 5 bases and J lost 2; bases outside the gene matches: 9. The CDR3 DNA sequence: TGTGCCAGCAGTAAACAGCGGCTAGCGGGAGCCTACGAGCAGTACTTC. This encodes CASSKQRLAGAYEQYF.

The genes are TRBV29-1 and TRBJ2-1, with 7 bases that match TRBD1. V dropped 6 bases and J dropped 4; count of bases not matched to a gene: 6. The length of the CDR3 is 13 residues. CDR1 and CDR2 (germline): SQVTM, ANQGSEA. The CDR3 loop reads CSVVTGAYNEQFF. CDR3 bases: TGCAGCGTCGTTACAGGGGCATACAATGAGCAGTTCTTC.

The chain has TRBV5-6 and TRBJ1-6, with 9 bases identical to TRBD1. The V segment lost 4 bases and the J segment 13 bases; nucleotides outside the gene matches: 9. The CDR3 spans 14 residues. Per germline, CDR1 SGHDT and CDR2 YYEEEE. The CDR3 is CASSGGTGYGPLHF. In DNA form, the CDR3 reads TGTGCCAGCAGCGGCGGGACAGGGTATGGGCCCCTCCACTTT.

The chain is built from TRBV9 and TRBJ1-2; 10 bases are shared with TRBD1. Germline V gene data show CDR1 as SGDLS and CDR2 as YYNGEE. J gave up 8 bases and V 0 bases, and 7 bases lay outside the gene matches. The CDR3 spans 15 residues. The CDR3 here is CASSVVTGGAGGYTF. Written as DNA, the CDR3 is TGTGCCAGCAGCGTAGTGACAGGGGGCGCAGGGGGCTACACCTTC.

The V gene is TRBV6-5, the J gene TRBJ1-4; 10 bases align to TRBD1. After removal of 5 bases from V and 7 bases from J, the junction contained 4 bases not matched to a gene. The germline gives CDR1 MNHEY, CDR2 SVGAGI. The CDR3 spans 14 residues. CDR3 nucleotide sequence: TGTGCCAGCAGTAGGGGACAGGGGAGTGAAAAACTGTTTTTT. Translating it yields CASSRGQGSEKLFF.

The rearrangement uses TRBV7-9 and TRBJ2-7; 9 bases are a match to TRBD1. The CDR3 consists of 16 residues. V trimming: 5 bases; J trimming: 7 bases; junction bases outside the gene matches: 15. Per germline, CDR1 SEHNR and CDR2 FQNEAQ (reference sequence). The CDR3 loop is CASSRGSGTGIHEQYF. The CDR3 DNA is TGTGCCAGCAGCCGGGGGTCCGGGACAGGGATTCATGAGCAGTACTTC. Variable domain in full (rest from reference TRBV7-9 and TRBJ2-7): DTGVSQNPRHKITKRGQNVTFRCDPISEHNRLYWYRQTLGQGPEFLTYFQNEAQLEKSRLLSDRFSAERPKGSFSTLEIQRTEQGDSAMYLCASSRGSGTGIHEQYFGPGTRLTVT.

The rearrangement joins TRBV28 to TRBJ1-6; D unclear. The ends were cut back, 3 bases at V and 6 bases at J, with 9 bases in the middle. The CDR3 is made up of 14 amino acids. The V gene's germline CDR1 is MDHEN and CDR2 SYDVKM. This CDR3 is CASSLVGVNSPLHF. CDR3 DNA: TGTGCCAGCAGTTTGGTGGGCGTTAATTCACCCCTCCACTTT.

This clone appeared a few times. V gene TRBV4-1 combines with J gene TRBJ1-4; D is possibly TRBD1 (6 bases). V lost 3 bases and J lost 5, with 10 bases in between. Germline CDR1 MGHRA, CDR2 YSYEKL. The CDR3 is made up of 14 amino acids. The CDR3 bases are TGCGCCAGCAGCCAGGGAACAGGGAATGAAAAACTGTTTTTT. Its protein is CASSQGTGNEKLFF.

V and J are TRBV5-5 and TRBJ1-2; the D gene is possibly TRBD1 (6 bases). Germline CDR1 SGHKS, CDR2 YYEKEE (reference sequence). The CDR3 runs 16 residues. Trimming cost V 3 bases and J 9 bases, with 24 bases left between them. The CDR3 DNA sequence: TGTGCCAGCAGCTACACCGGGACACGACAATCGTATCGCTACACCTTC. It translates to CASSYTGTRQSYRYTF.

The chain combines TRBV28 with TRBJ1-1, with D perhaps matching TRBD1 (5 bases). Germline assignment: CDR1 MDHEN and CDR2 SYDVKM. The CDR3 loop spans 14 amino acids. V was pared by 3 bases and J by 4 bases, with 12 bases between. The CDR3 DNA sequence: TGTGCCAGCAGTTTCGCAGGGCTCGCCACTGAAGCTTTCTTT. Translating it yields CASSFAGLATEAFF.

The gene calls are TRBV28 and TRBJ2-2; TRBD2 matches 10 bases. Per germline, CDR1 MDHEN and CDR2 SYDVKM. This CDR3 has 15 amino acids. The J segment lost 3 bases and the V segment lost 6 bases, leaving 4 bases of the junction unmatched. The CDR3 region is CASRSSGRDTGELFF. CDR3 nucleotides: TGTGCCAGCAGGTCTAGCGGGAGAGACACCGGGGAGCTGTTTTTT.

The chain carries TRBV4-1 and TRBJ2-7; D not certain. V lost 1 base and J lost 4, with 11 bases in between. CDR3 length equals 14 residues. Germline CDR1 is MGHRA and CDR2 is YSYEKL. In DNA, the CDR3 is TGCGCCAGCAGCCAAGTGCATCAGTATTACGAGCAGTACTTC. Its protein product is CASSQVHQYYEQYF.

This chain connects TRBV6-5 to TRBJ2-7; D might be TRBD2 (6 bases). Germline CDR1 reads MNHEY; CDR2 reads SVGAGI. Trimming left V 6 bases short and J 0 bases short, with 12 bases between. The CDR3 has 14 residues. Here the CDR3 DNA reads TGTGCCAGCAGCCCAGGGACTTTCTCCTACGAGCAGTACTTC. Amino acid sequence: CASSPGTFSYEQYF.

By sample share, this clone is hyperexpanded. The sample contains more than one DNA sequence encoding this CDR3. V is TRBV28 and J is TRBJ2-6; 8 bases agree with TRBD1. This CDR3 region has 16 residues. V shed 10 bases and J 0 bases; nucleotides not matched to a gene: 8. From germline, CDR1 is MDHEN and CDR2 SYDVKM. CDR3 in amino acids: CAKTDRVHSGANVLTF. In nucleotides, the CDR3 is TGTGCCAAGACGGACAGGGTCCACTCTGGGGCCAACGTCCTGACTTTC.

This clone has a handful of counts. The chain is built from TRBV28 and TRBJ1-2; no definite D call. CDR3 length: 13 amino acids. CDR1 is MDHEN, CDR2 SYDVKM, per germline. Trimming left V 5 bases short and J 4 bases short, with 11 bases between. DNA of the CDR3: TGTGCCAGCAGTGGAGGAAACTCCTATGGCTACACCTTC. This codes for CASSGGNSYGYTF.

This sequence joins TRBV10-3 and TRBJ1-3; 7 bases are shared with TRBD1. The CDR3 is 16 amino acids. Germline V gene lookup returns CDR1 ENHRY and CDR2 SYGVKD. Trimming at V came to 6 bases and at J to 0 bases, leaving 8 bases not matched to a gene. The CDR3 loop is CAISITQGSSGNTIYF. CDR3 nucleotides: TGTGCCATCAGCATAACACAGGGGAGCTCTGGAAACACCATATATTTT.

The chain couples TRBV15 to TRBJ2-5, with D perhaps matching TRBD2 (5 bases). Germline V gene sequence: CDR1 LNHNV, CDR2 YYDKDF (reference sequence). The CDR3 consists of 13 residues. V was cut by 1 base and J by 4 bases, with 7 bases left in between. CDR3 region: CATSRVRVETQYF. In DNA form, the CDR3 reads TGTGCCACCAGCAGAGTGAGGGTAGAGACCCAGTACTTC.

This sequence joins TRBV5-4 and TRBJ2-5; D might be TRBD1 (6 bases). The CDR3 contains 13 residues. CDR1 and CDR2 from the germline V gene are SGHNT and YYREEE (reference sequence). V lost 1 base and J 7 bases, leaving 11 bases between the germline ends. CDR3 nucleotide sequence: TGTGCCAGCAGCTTGCAGGGGCTTGGGACCCAGTACTTC. Its translation: CASSLQGLGTQYF.

In its sample, this clone was seen a few times. The chain uses TRBV7-2 and TRBJ1-1; 10 bases are a match to TRBD1. Germline CDR1 SGHTA, CDR2 FQGNSA. The J segment lost 10 bases and the V segment lost 7 bases, leaving 9 bases of the junction unmatched. CDR3 length equals 13 residues. DNA for the CDR3: TGTGCCAGCACGAAGACAGGGGGCTTTTTAGCTTTCTTT. Translated: CASTKTGGFLAFF.